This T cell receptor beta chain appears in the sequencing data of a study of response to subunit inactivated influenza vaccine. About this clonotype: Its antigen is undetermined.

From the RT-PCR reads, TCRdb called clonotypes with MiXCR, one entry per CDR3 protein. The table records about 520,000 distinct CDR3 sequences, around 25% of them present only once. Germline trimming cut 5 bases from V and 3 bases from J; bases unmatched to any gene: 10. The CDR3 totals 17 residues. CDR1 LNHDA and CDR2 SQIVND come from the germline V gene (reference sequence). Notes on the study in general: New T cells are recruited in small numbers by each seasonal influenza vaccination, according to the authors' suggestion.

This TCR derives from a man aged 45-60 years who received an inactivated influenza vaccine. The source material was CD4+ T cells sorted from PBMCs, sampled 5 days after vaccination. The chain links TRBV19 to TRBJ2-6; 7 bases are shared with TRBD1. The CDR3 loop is CASSSSGQAGGANVLTF. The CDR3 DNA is TGTGCCAGTAGTTCCTCTGGACAGGCCGGTGGGGCCAACGTCCTGACTTTC.